The source of this T cell receptor beta chain is a study of T cell responses to AZD1222 COVID-19 vaccine listed by TCRdb under 2021. Looking at the study overall: AZD1222 recipients given second doses at about 4 weeks or at about 12 weeks were pooled, since spike-specific TCR depth and breadth were not found to differ between the two schedules. A total of over 230 trial participants underwent TCR sequencing, of whom nearly 210 had received two doses of AZD1222 and roughly 26 had received two doses of the MenACWY control vaccine. Trial participants were enrolled by age into subgroups of 18-55, 56-69 and 70-plus years, and 148, 28 and 57 TCR-sequenced participants, respectively, were included in these subgroups. General findings and caveats noted by the study authors: Spike-specific TCR breadth and depth rose significantly after two AZD1222 doses compared with day 0 and with MenACWY recipients. Nearly half of unique spike-specific TCRs reportedly recognized epitopes outside regions mutated in the B.1.351 and B.1.1.7 variants. The vaccine-associated CD4 TCRs covered the entire spike protein, and the dominant responses fell in regions 160-218 and 743-854. Conclusions about previously exposed vaccinees are limited because only six or seven AZD1222 recipients were SARS-CoV-2 seropositive at baseline. Participants were mostly white British and included more females than males, and it was suggested by the authors that clonal diversity may have been underestimated. The 56-69-year group was small, and its depth increase did not reach significance, likely because of low power. Because no day 14 peak-response samples were available, the repertoires could be characterized only after the peak T cell response.

Sequences MDHEN (CDR1) and SYDVKM (CDR2) are obtained from the germline V gene. From cysteine to phenylalanine, the CDR3 is 16 amino acids long. The retained sequence is limited to the CDR3, 48 bases, with the frame set at the first base. V drops 6 bases and J drops 0 bases, leaving 18 bases in between. In the paper's terms, the time point label means: baseline before first vaccination. Samples from vaccinated people were obtained from the UK trials COV001 and COV002, which included a single-blind randomized controlled phase 2/3 trial of AZD1222 (ChAdOx1 nCoV-19) in healthy adults. For TCRbeta chain sequencing, PBMC samples were collected from trial participants at day 0 and at day 28 after the second dose. The CDR3 regions of human TCRbeta chains were analyzed by immunosequencing. Turning to the authors' computational methods: TCRs in the repertoires were compared against a reference library of SARS-CoV-2-specific TCRs that had been generated with the MIRA antigen-specificity platform. Breadth was defined as the fraction of unique TCRs that were SARS-CoV-2-associated, and depth was defined as the fraction of total T cells that were SARS-CoV-2-associated. Using the MIRA data, each spike-specific TCR was mapped to the spike region that the TCR reacts to and placed in a CD4 or CD8 class. Log10-transformed breadth and depth values were compared by one-way ANOVA with Sidak's multiple comparisons tests. This is the immuneACCESS table as TCRdb keeps it, with only in-frame sequences that have V and J called. A part of the clones is gone; compared with another copy, unresolved V genes explain less than half, and the rest is unexplained. V, J and clone size derive from that table, while D and trimming were established from the DNA sequence. In this sample the table shows roughly 120,000 clones, 86% of which occur a single time. The biggest ten clones account for about 7.4% of the sample.

Comments on this clone: It has no known antigen specificity. The record has no base qualities; no much larger clone is one base away.

The input for sequencing was peripheral blood, taken on day 0 of AZD1222 vaccination. The sequence was obtained from an adult in good health. The sequence links TRBV28 to TRBJ2-7; the D call is possibly TRBD1 or TRBD2, each sharing 5 bases. The CDR3 sequence is CASSQPTGTDSYEQYF. In nucleotide form, the sequence is TGTGCCAGCAGCCAGCCCACCGGGACGGACTCCTACGAGCAGTACTTC.